A single sample gave rise to the 21 T cell receptor beta chains below, sequenced in a study of blood T cell repertoires in COVID-19. Sequencing was performed with immunoSEQ multiplex PCR; in TCRdb, only in-frame clones are kept and a portion is missing. The sample has under 150,000 clones, about 81% seen once; the top ten hold about 18%. Sample: peripheral blood. The source of these receptors is an elderly woman with acute or convalescent COVID-19.

The chain employs TRBV7-9 and TRBJ1-4; tentatively, D is TRBD1 (6 bases). Germline V gene lookup returns CDR1 SEHNR and CDR2 FQNEAQ (reference sequence). The CDR3 length is 17 residues. Trimming removed 0 bases at V and 6 bases at J, with 17 bases between. DNA for the CDR3: TGTGCCAGCAGCTTAGCGCTGGGGGGGGGCCGAGATGAAAAACTGTTTTTT. This codes for CASSLALGGGRDEKLFF.

V usage is TRBV7-2 and J usage is TRBJ1-3; D ambiguous. In germline, CDR1 is SGHTA, CDR2 FQGNSA. V lost 3 bases and J 0 bases, leaving 21 bases between the germline ends. The CDR3 covers 19 residues. DNA of the CDR3: TGTGCCAGCAGCTTTAGCGTTGCAGGCCCCAAATACTCTGGAAACACCATATATTTT. Its translation is CASSFSVAGPKYSGNTIYF.

The rearrangement links TRBV15 to TRBJ2-7; 7 nucleotides match TRBD1. V shed 5 bases, J shed 2 bases, and the junction held 9 bases outside the gene matches. The CDR3 loop spans 15 amino acids. Germline values: CDR1 LNHNV, CDR2 YYDKDF (reference sequence). The CDR3 coding sequence is TGTGCCACCAGCGGACGGACAGGAGCAACCTACGAGCAGTACTTC. This encodes CATSGRTGATYEQYF.

The chain carries TRBV5-1 and TRBJ2-1; the match to TRBD2 covers 7 bases. CDR3 length: 17 amino acids. Trimming removed 4 bases from V and 9 bases from J; junction bases left unmatched: 19. Germline CDR1 SGHRS, CDR2 YFSETQ. Here the CDR3 DNA reads TGCGCCAGCAGCCCTGCGGGGATGGTGGGGAGGGGTGGTGAGCAGTTCTTC. This codes for CASSPAGMVGRGGEQFF.

The chain has TRBV7-2 and TRBJ1-6; a weak D match, TRBD1 (6 bases). CDR3 size: 17 residues. The V gene's germline CDR1 is SGHTA and CDR2 FQGNSA. The ends were cut back, 4 bases at V and 13 bases at J, with 26 bases in the middle. Here the CDR3 DNA reads TGTGCCAGCAGCTCCGCCCCTTTTAAAATGGACAGAGGGCCCCTCCACTTT. This encodes CASSSAPFKMDRGPLHF.

V gene TRBV15 combines with J gene TRBJ1-2; 7 bases map to TRBD1. Germline loops: CDR1 LNHNV, CDR2 YYDKDF (reference sequence). The CDR3 is 16 amino acids. The V segment lost 5 bases and the J segment 5 bases; nucleotides outside the gene matches: 14. The CDR3 spells CATSGGKGTAAYGYTF. The CDR3 coding sequence is TGTGCCACCAGCGGCGGAAAAGGGACAGCTGCTTATGGCTACACCTTC. Full variable domain (rest looked up from reference TRBV15 and TRBJ1-2): DAMVIQNPRYQVTQFGKPVTLSCSQTLNHNVMYWYQQKSSQAPKLLFHYYDKDFNNEADTPDNFQSRRPNTSFCFLDIRSPGLGDTAMYLCATSGGKGTAAYGYTFGSGTRLTVV.

About this clone: Other DNA sequences in this specimen translate into the identical CDR3. This chain uses TRBV7-6 with TRBJ1-3; D not resolved. The CDR3 runs 18 residues. V dropped 5 bases and J dropped 0 bases, with 20 bases sitting between them. Germline V CDR1 and CDR2: SGHVS, FNYEAQ. CDR3 sequence (DNA): TGTGCCAGCAGCCGGAGGAGAGGTAAAGACGGCTCTGGAAACACCATATATTTT. This gives the protein CASSRRRGKDGSGNTIYF.

The rearrangement uses TRBV5-1 and TRBJ1-2; perhaps TRBD1 as D (6 bases). V gave up 4 bases and J gave up 7 bases, with 17 bases separating them. The CDR3 totals 14 residues. Germline V CDR1 and CDR2: SGHRS, YFSETQ. CDR3 residues: CASSLDRTDTGYTF. The DNA for the CDR3 is TGCGCCAGCAGCCTAGACCGGACAGATACTGGCTACACCTTC.

The J gene is TRBJ1-1, the V gene TRBV5-5; D possibly corresponds to TRBD1 (6 bases). The CDR3 is made up of 14 amino acids. Trimming stripped 0 bases from V and 6 bases from J, with 12 bases between. Germline CDR1 is SGHKS and CDR2 is YYEKEE (reference sequence). CDR3 in DNA: TGTGCCAGCAGCTTGGGACAGGTCGATCCTGAAGCTTTCTTT. It translates to CASSLGQVDPEAFF.

CDR3 nucleotides: TGTGCCAGCAGGCCTGGACTATTTTCCTACGAGCAGTACTTC. Its protein product is CASRPGLFSYEQYF. The chain joins TRBV5-8 to TRBJ2-7, with D possibly being TRBD2 (6 bases). V was pared by 5 bases and J by 1 base, with 13 bases between. The CDR3 has 14 residues. Per the germline V gene, CDR1 is SGHTS and CDR2 is YDEGEE.

This clone was seen just once. This sample includes further DNA sequences coding for the same CDR3. DNA for the CDR3: TGTGCCAGCTCACCACGAAGGGGAGAGACCCAGTACTTC. Translating it yields CASSPRRGETQYF. This chain connects TRBV18 to TRBJ2-5; possible D gene TRBD1, 5 bases. Trimming removed 1 base from V and 4 bases from J, with 7 bases in between. The CDR3 totals 13 residues. Per germline, CDR1 KGHSH and CDR2 LQKENI. Based on the CDR3 plus reference TRBV18 and TRBJ2-5, the full variable domain is NAGVMQNPRHLVRRRGQEARLRCSPMKGHSHVYWYRQLPEEGLKFMVYLQKENIIDESGMPKERFSAEFPKEGPSILRIQQVVRGDSAAYFCASSPRRGETQYFGPGTRLLVL.

The J gene is TRBJ1-1, the V gene TRBV9; D is uncertain. This CDR3 is built from 13 residues. V was pared by 0 bases and J by 2 bases, with 5 bases between. Germline CDR1 SGDLS, CDR2 YYNGEE. CDR3 nucleotides: TGTGCCAGCAGCGTAGTGAGAAACACTGAAGCTTTCTTT. Encoded protein: CASSVVRNTEAFF.

This clone was seen once. The chain employs TRBV4-1 and TRBJ2-3, with 9 nucleotides matching TRBD1. J was trimmed by 6 bases and V by 4 bases; bases with no gene match: 11. The CDR3 has 16 residues. Germline V gives CDR1 MGHRA, CDR2 YSYEKL. In DNA, the CDR3 is TGCGCCAGCAGCCCCCCGGGACAGGGCCCGCGCGATACGCAGTATTTT. Translation gives CASSPPGQGPRDTQYF.

The chain employs TRBV19 and TRBJ2-1; no reliable D call. The V end lost 6 bases, the J end lost 6 bases, and 15 bases lay between the germline ends. CDR3 length equals 14 residues. The germline gives CDR1 LNHDA, CDR2 SQIVND (reference sequence). CDR3 DNA sequence: TGTGCCAGTAGAGACCACATGACACCCAATGAGCAGTTCTTC. Its translation is CASRDHMTPNEQFF.

This chain joins TRBV4-1 and TRBJ1-6; 11 bases fit TRBD1. Trimming took 4 bases from V and 7 from J; bases not matched to a gene: 3. CDR1 is MGHRA, CDR2 YSYEKL, per germline. CDR3 size: 15 residues. The CDR3 region has the DNA TGCGCCAGCAGCCGGGGACAGGGGGAAAATTCACCCCTCCACTTT. It translates to CASSRGQGENSPLHF.

The V gene is TRBV29-1, the J gene TRBJ2-7; 9 positions match TRBD1. The CDR3 totals 12 residues. The V segment lost 6 bases and the J segment 6 bases; nucleotides outside the gene matches: 6. Germline assignment: CDR1 SQVTM and CDR2 ANQGSEA. Here the CDR3 reads CSVGRDRAEQYF. In DNA form, the CDR3 reads TGCAGCGTCGGCAGGGACAGGGCCGAGCAGTACTTC.

The genes are TRBV7-2 and TRBJ2-6; weak D call: TRBD1 (5 bases). Trimming pared 4 bases from V and 2 bases from J, leaving 6 bases between. The CDR3 spans 14 residues. Germline loops: CDR1 SGHTA, CDR2 FQGNSA. The DNA of the CDR3 is TGTGCCAGCAGCTCAGGGACTGGGGCCAACGTCCTGACTTTC. Translating it yields CASSSGTGANVLTF.

This rearrangement joins TRBV7-7 to TRBJ2-7; no firm D call. The CDR3 extends over 14 amino acids. Per the germline V gene, CDR1 is SSHAT and CDR2 is FNYEAQ (reference sequence). Deletions cut 5 bases from V and 0 bases from J, with 11 bases between. The CDR3: CASSVDTHSYEQYF. In nucleotides, the CDR3 is TGTGCCAGCAGCGTCGACACCCACTCCTACGAGCAGTACTTC. The full variable domain, completed using reference TRBV7-7 and TRBJ2-7, is GAGVSQSPRYKVTKRGQDVTLRCDPISSHATLYWYQQALGQGPEFLTYFNYEAQPDKSGLPSDRFSAERPEGSISTLTIQRTEQRDSAMYRCASSVDTHSYEQYFGPGTRLTVT.

The rearrangement links TRBV5-1 to TRBJ1-2; maybe TRBD1 (6 bases). Looked up from germline, CDR1 is SGHRS and CDR2 is YFSETQ. The V end was cut by 5 bases, the J end by 2 bases, with 16 bases between. The CDR3 sequence is 15 residues long. The CDR3 DNA reads TGCGCCAGCAGTTCCGGGGGGGCGGAAAACTATGGCTACACCTTC. Encoded protein: CASSSGGAENYGYTF.

The chain joins TRBV19 to TRBJ1-2, with 7 bases lining up with TRBD1. There are 14 residues in the CDR3. Losses at the gene ends were 3 bases for V and 4 bases for J; bases not matched to a gene: 5. The germline V gene has CDR1 LNHDA and CDR2 SQIVND (reference sequence). The CDR3, as DNA: TGTGCCAGTAGTATCGCGACAGGGAGCTATGGCTACACCTTC. Translated: CASSIATGSYGYTF.

The gene calls are TRBV19 and TRBJ1-2; 9 positions agree with TRBD1. Germline CDR1 is LNHDA and CDR2 is SQIVND (reference sequence). CDR3 size: 15 residues. Trimming cost V 8 bases and J 6 bases; bases outside gene matches: 13. CDR3 protein: CASDDTGTGIHGYTF. The CDR3 DNA is TGTGCCAGTGATGATACCGGGACAGGGATCCATGGCTACACCTTC.